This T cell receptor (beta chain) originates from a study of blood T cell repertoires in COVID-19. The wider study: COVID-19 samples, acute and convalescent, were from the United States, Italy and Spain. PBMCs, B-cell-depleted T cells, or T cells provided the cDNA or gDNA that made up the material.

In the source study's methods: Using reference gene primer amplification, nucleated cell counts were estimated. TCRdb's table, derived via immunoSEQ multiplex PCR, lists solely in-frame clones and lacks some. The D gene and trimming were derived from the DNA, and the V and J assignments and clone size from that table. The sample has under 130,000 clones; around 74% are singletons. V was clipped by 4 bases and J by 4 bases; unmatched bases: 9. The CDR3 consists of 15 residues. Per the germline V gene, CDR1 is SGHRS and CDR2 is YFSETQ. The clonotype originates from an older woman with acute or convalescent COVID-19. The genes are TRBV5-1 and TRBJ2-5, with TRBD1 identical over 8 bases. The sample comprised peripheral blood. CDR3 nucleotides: TGCGCCAGCAGCGTGTCCGGGACAGGTGGAGAGACCCAGTACTTC. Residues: CASSVSGTGGETQYF.